The rows below give T cell receptor beta chains drawn from one sample of a study of spatial heterogeneity in lung cancer. Each CDR3 protein is one row after TCRdb ran MiXCR on the 5' RACE reads. The data hold about 30,000 distinct CDR3 sequences, with under 8.5% observed a single time. The starting material was lung tumor tissue, obtained at surgery. These receptors were collected from a male donor with early-stage non-small cell lung cancer. CDR3s include the opening cysteine and the closing phenylalanine or tryptophan. A D gene is named only where the DNA matches it firmly. A clone size is listed for some rows: how often the clone was seen (once, few, many), or a class if it is expanded.

>12|-|TRBJ2-1|many|TRBV12-3/TRBV12-4
CASSQYYNEQFF
TGTGCCAGCAGTCAGTACTACAATGAGCAGTTCTTC
>16|-|TRBJ2-3|-|TRBV20-1
CSARIFIGVNTDTQYF
TGCAGTGCTAGGATATTTATCGGGGTGAACACAGATACGCAGTATTTT
>12|-|TRBJ2-3|few|TRBV7-2
CASSPTTDTQYF
TGTGCCAGCAGCCCGACCACAGATACGCAGTATTTT
>17|-|TRBJ2-2|many|TRBV7-2
CASSLAWGAVNTGELFF
TGTGCCAGCAGCTTAGCGTGGGGGGCGGTTAACACCGGGGAGCTGTTTTTT
>14|-|TRBJ2-3|many|TRBV6-6
CASSFLVGTDTQYF
TGTGCCAGCAGTTTTCTAGTCGGGACAGATACGCAGTATTTT
>13|-|TRBJ2-3|few|TRBV5-5
CASSLSSTDTQYF
TGTGCCAGCAGCTTGTCTAGCACAGATACGCAGTATTTT
>14|-|TRBJ1-1|many|TRBV6-2/TRBV6-3
CASSSQGRWTEAFF
TGTGCCAGCAGTTCTCAGGGGCGCTGGACTGAAGCTTTCTTT
>15|TRBD1|TRBJ2-1|many|TRBV10-2
CASKTSGQSYNEQFF
TGCGCCAGCAAAACGTCGGGACAGTCCTACAATGAGCAGTTCTTC
>13|TRBD1|TRBJ1-2|many|TRBV6-1
CASSERGGGGYTF
TGTGCCAGCAGTGAAAGAGGGGGCGGCGGCTACACCTTC
>14|-|TRBJ2-1|many|TRBV20-1
CSALGGGGNNEQFF
TGCAGTGCTTTGGGGGGAGGGGGAAACAATGAGCAGTTCTTC
>15|-|TRBJ2-3|many|TRBV29-1
CSVRGTLYGTDTQYF
TGCAGCGTTCGGGGGACTCTCTATGGCACAGATACGCAGTATTTT
>13|-|TRBJ1-6|many|TRBV20-1
CSARDRAGAALHF
TGCAGTGCTAGAGATAGGGCGGGAGCAGCCCTCCACTTT
>15|-|TRBJ2-6|many|TRBV6-5
CASSYGFSGANVLTF
TGTGCCAGCAGTTATGGGTTCTCTGGGGCCAACGTCCTGACTTTC
>15|TRBD1|TRBJ1-5|many|TRBV29-1
CSVATGGTGNQPQHF
TGCAGCGTAGCGACAGGGGGGACGGGCAATCAGCCCCAGCATTTT
>15|TRBD2|TRBJ2-3|many|TRBV24-1
CATSVGLGSTDTQYF
TGTGCCACCAGTGTGGGACTAGGAAGCACAGATACGCAGTATTTT
>16|-|TRBJ2-3|many|TRBV28
CASSSPRGASTDTQYF
TGTGCCAGCTCGTCCCCGAGAGGGGCCAGCACAGATACGCAGTATTTT
>13|TRBD1|TRBJ1-4|many|TRBV5-1
CASSGDSNEKLFF
TGCGCCAGCAGCGGGGACAGCAATGAAAAACTGTTTTTT
>12|-|TRBJ2-5|many|TRBV28
CASSLTFGTQYF
TGTGCCAGCAGTTTGACATTTGGGACCCAGTACTTC
>18|-|TRBJ2-7|many|TRBV7-2
CASSFSPLRVGGGNEQYF
TGTGCCAGCAGCTTTTCCCCCCTGAGGGTTGGGGGAGGCAACGAGCAGTACTTC
>15|-|TRBJ1-1|many|TRBV5-1
CASSLEGGWNTEAFF
TGCGCCAGCAGCCTTGAGGGGGGCTGGAACACTGAAGCTTTCTTT
>17|-|TRBJ2-1|many|TRBV11-1
CASTLSWRQGGHNEQFF
TGTGCCAGCACCTTATCTTGGCGGCAGGGTGGACACAATGAGCAGTTCTTC
>17|-|TRBJ2-7|many|TRBV6-2/TRBV6-3
CASSYPIGGVNLYEQYF
TGTGCCAGCAGTTACCCAATAGGGGGTGTAAACCTCTACGAGCAGTACTTC
>12|-|TRBJ1-1|many|TRBV2
CASMDSYTEAFF
TGTGCCAGCATGGACAGTTACACTGAAGCTTTCTTT
>13|-|TRBJ1-2|few|TRBV6-1
CASRDGANYGYTF
TGTGCCAGCAGGGACGGAGCTAACTATGGCTACACCTTC
>14|TRBD2|TRBJ2-1|-|TRBV20-1
CSAIRAGGPSEQFF
TGCAGTGCTATCCGAGCGGGGGGGCCATCTGAGCAGTTCTTC
>14|-|TRBJ2-3|few|TRBV20-1
CSALHGRGTDTQYF
TGCAGTGCCCTTCACGGGCGGGGCACAGATACGCAGTATTTT
>15|TRBD1|TRBJ2-2|-|TRBV2
CASRPDRAWGGELFF
TGTGCCAGCAGGCCGGACAGGGCTTGGGGCGGGGAGCTGTTTTTT
>16|-|TRBJ2-2|-|TRBV5-1
CASSLAVGVHTGELFF
TGCGCCAGCAGCTTGGCGGTTGGGGTCCACACCGGGGAGCTGTTTTTT
>15|TRBD2|TRBJ2-1|many|TRBV19
CASSSSGASYNEQFF
TGTGCCAGTAGTTCTAGCGGGGCCTCCTACAATGAGCAGTTCTTC